These 5 T cell receptor beta chains were sequenced from one sample in a study of control samples from healthy donors and cancer patients (dated by TCRdb to 2018 to 2021). Library generation was performed with the immunoSEQ multiplex PCR assay. Here the immuneACCESS table is served through TCRdb, limited to in-frame sequences with V and J called. Missing clones are a known gap in these copies; in checked studies unresolved V genes cover under half, and the rest lacks a known reason. In all, the sample holds 75,000 to 95,000 clones, and 90% of those were seen once. The ten largest clonotypes hold about 4% of the sample. Sequenced material: blood. The origin of the receptors is a woman aged 18-29 years in good health.

The chain carries TRBV25-1 and TRBJ1-3; D gene uncertain. The V end was cut by 8 bases, the J end by 2 bases, with 13 bases between. The CDR3 consists of 14 residues. Germline loops: CDR1 MGHDK, CDR2 SYGVNS. CDR3 coding DNA: TGTGCCAGCCCCGACCCAGATCCTGGAAACACCATATATTTT. It translates to CASPDPDPGNTIYF.

The chain couples TRBV7-9 to TRBJ1-1; D not resolved. Per the germline V gene, CDR1 is SEHNR and CDR2 is FQNEAQ (reference sequence). The CDR3 totals 12 residues. Trimming pared 5 bases from V and 2 bases from J, leaving 6 bases between. The CDR3, as DNA: TGTGCCAGCAGCACAATAAACACTGAAGCTTTCTTT. Its translation is CASSTINTEAFF.

CDR3 in DNA: TGTGCCATCCTCGGACAGGGAGCCTACGAGCAGTACTTC. The encoded protein is CAILGQGAYEQYF. V usage is TRBV24-1 and J usage is TRBJ2-7, with 8 bases identical to TRBD1. The CDR3 loop spans 13 amino acids. CDR1 and CDR2 from the germline V gene are KGHDR and SFDVKD. With V trimmed by 11 bases and J by 2 bases, 7 bases remained unmatched.

V and J are TRBV6-5 and TRBJ1-1, with unresolved D. V shed 6 bases and J shed 1 base, with 12 bases lying between them. This CDR3 contains 14 residues. Germline loops: CDR1 MNHEY, CDR2 SVGAGI. The CDR3 DNA reads TGTGCCAGCAGCCATGGTGACGGGAACACTGAAGCTTTCTTT. It translates to CASSHGDGNTEAFF.

The chain recombines TRBV5-6 with TRBJ2-7; D is possibly TRBD1 (6 bases). Germline CDR1 SGHDT, CDR2 YYEEEE. The V and J ends lost 0 bases and 5 bases respectively, with 12 bases between them. The CDR3 contains 14 residues. CDR3 sequence: CASSLVAGVHEQYF. The CDR3 DNA reads TGTGCCAGCAGCTTGGTAGCAGGGGTCCACGAGCAGTACTTC.